The T cell receptor beta chain under discussion was sequenced for a study of T cell responses to AZD1222 COVID-19 vaccine. Repertoires were generated with immunoSEQ multiplex PCR, while TCRdb's copy carries only in-frame clones and drops some. The table includes tens of thousands of clones, 70% to 90% detected once. The germline CDR1 and CDR2 sequences are ENHRY and SYGVKD. The V and J ends lost 6 bases and 4 bases, in that order; junction bases with no gene match: 6. The CDR3 totals 14 residues. As to this clone: Its antigen is not identified.

Study-level results: Only a handful of AZD1222 recipients were seropositive at baseline.

This clonotype was sampled from an adult in good health. The chain links TRBV10-3 to TRBJ1-2, with 9 bases fitting TRBD1. The sequencing used peripheral blood, collected on day 0 of AZD1222 vaccination. The DNA of the CDR3 is TGTGCCATCAGGAGACAGGGGGAAACCTATGGCTACACCTTC. It translates to CAIRRQGETYGYTF.